These 18 T cell receptor beta chains originate from one sample sequenced in a study of regulatory T cells in long-lasting Graves disease. Building of the TCR beta libraries involved iRepertoire HTBI primers and Arm-PCR of CDR3 regions. TCRdb re-called the multiplex PCR reads with MiXCR, one entry per CDR3 protein. The sample consists of about 440,000 distinct CDR3 sequences, about 15% of them appearing once. Time point specified: newly diagnosed GD, antithyroid drugs for less than 3 months. Making the TCR library involved RNA that had been extracted from PBMCs. These data also formed part of another study, on T cells in Graves' hyperthyroidism and ophthalmopathy.

Sequenced material: peripheral blood mononuclear cells (PBMCs), taken at new diagnosis, from a patient treated with antithyroid drugs. These receptors were taken from a woman in her thirties with Graves disease.

This clonotype came up many times. This chain links TRBV7-3 with TRBJ2-1, with 13 bases aligning to TRBD2. Per germline, CDR1 SGHTA and CDR2 FQGTGA. V lost 5 bases, J lost 6 bases, and 10 bases stayed unmatched. The CDR3 has 17 amino acids. CDR3: CASSKLAGGPGGNEQFF. The CDR3 DNA reads TGTGCCAGCAGCAAACTAGCGGGAGGGCCCGGTGGCAATGAGCAGTTCTTC. The full variable domain, rest sourced from reference TRBV7-3 and TRBJ2-1, is GAGVSQTPSNKVTEKGKYVELRCDPISGHTALYWYRQSLGQGPEFLIYFQGTGAADDSGLPNDRFFAVRPEGSVSTLKIQRTERGDSAVYLCASSKLAGGPGGNEQFFGPGTRLTVL.

Remarks on this clonotype: Germline and junction disagree at one end, which may indicate a read error. The genes are TRBV12-3 or TRBV12-4 and TRBJ1-2, with a weak D call TRBD1 (5 bases). This CDR3 has 14 residues. CDR3 coding DNA: TGTGCCACCCTTCGGGCAACAGACCTAAGGGGCTACGCCTTC. Its translation: CATLRATDLRGYAF.

This clonotype has only a few counts. This chain's CDR3 is CASRTGGTMNTEAFF. CDR3 nucleotides: TGTGCCAGTAGAACAGGGGGCACAATGAACACTGAAGCTTTCTTT. The rearrangement uses TRBV19 and TRBJ1-1; 9 positions agree with TRBD1. With 6 bases clipped from V and 0 bases from J, the junction kept 5 bases outside the gene matches. This CDR3 spans 15 amino acids. The germline CDR1 and CDR2 sequences are LNHDA and SQIVND (reference sequence). Full variable domain (missing parts from reference TRBV19 and TRBJ1-1): DGGITQSPKYLFRKEGQNVTLSCEQNLNHDAMYWYRQDPGQGLRLIYYSQIVNDFQKGDIAEGYSVSREKKESFPLTVTSAQKNPTAFYLCASRTGGTMNTEAFFGQGTRLTVV.

The chain employs TRBV5-1 and TRBJ1-2; D may be TRBD1 (5 bases). The CDR3 is 14 amino acids. Germline loops: CDR1 SGHRS, CDR2 YFSETQ. V shed 0 bases and J shed 6 bases, with 12 bases lying between them. DNA of the CDR3: TGCGCCAGCAGCTTGGCCGGGGCCAGGGATGGCTACACCTTC. Encoded protein: CASSLAGARDGYTF.

This clonotype appeared many times. The CDR3 spells CASSLSFRSYEQYF. Here the CDR3 DNA reads TGTGCCAGCAGTTTATCGTTCAGAAGTTACGAGCAGTACTTC. The chain recombines TRBV27 with TRBJ2-7, with D hard to call. Trimming took off 0 bases at V and 4 bases at J, with 10 bases between the two ends. The CDR3 is made up of 14 amino acids. Looked up from germline, CDR1 is MNHEY and CDR2 is SMNVEV (reference sequence).

This clonotype came up a few times. This chain uses TRBV27 with TRBJ2-1; TRBD2 matches at 11 bases. Per germline, CDR1 MNHEY and CDR2 SMNVEV (reference sequence). The CDR3 contains 18 residues. V shed 6 bases, J shed 4 bases, and the junction held 14 bases outside the gene matches. CDR3 bases: TGTGCCAGCAGCCCTAAAGAGGGACTAGCGGCCGTTTACAATGAGCAGTTCTTC. It specifies CASSPKEGLAAVYNEQFF.

The V call is TRBV20-1, the J call TRBJ2-2; 14 positions match TRBD2. J lost 6 bases, V lost 5 bases, and 17 bases had no gene match. CDR1 and CDR2 (germline): DFQATT, SNEGSKA (reference sequence). The CDR3 sequence is 19 residues long. CDR3 amino acids: CSAPTGGTSGGWGPGELFF. DNA of the CDR3: TGCAGTGCTCCTACCGGGGGGACTAGCGGGGGTTGGGGACCCGGGGAGCTGTTTTTT.

This clonotype has at least ten counts. The chain is built from TRBV6-1 and TRBJ1-2; D remains unclear. Germline V gene data show CDR1 as MNHNS and CDR2 as SASEGT. This CDR3 region has 11 residues. Trimming pared 9 bases from V and 0 bases from J, leaving 5 bases between. For the CDR3, the DNA is TGTGCCAGTCATACTAACTATGGCTACACCTTC. Protein sequence: CASHTNYGYTF.

About this clonotype: A read error is the likely source, as a far larger clone sits one nucleotide away. This chain joins TRBV13 and TRBJ1-1; no clear D gene. Germline V gene sequence: CDR1 PRHDT, CDR2 FYEKMQ (reference sequence). The V end was cut by 8 bases, the J end by 1 base, with 5 bases between. This CDR3 spans 11 amino acids. DNA of the CDR3: TGTGCCAGCGCCGGGAACACTGAAGCTTTCTTT. Translating it yields CASAGNTEAFF.

In its sample, this clonotype was seen a few times. The V and J genes are TRBV12-3 or TRBV12-4 and TRBJ1-2; a possible D gene is TRBD1 (6 bases). V lost 3 bases and J lost 3, with 17 bases in between. This CDR3 is built from 16 residues. The CDR3 DNA sequence: TGTGCCAGCAGTTTCTCGACAGGCTCTTCGTACTATGGCTACACCTTC. It specifies CASSFSTGSSYYGYTF.

The chain combines TRBV28 with TRBJ1-3; D remains unclear. V dropped 6 bases and J dropped 2 bases, with 32 bases sitting between them. This CDR3 region has 21 residues. Germline V gene lookup returns CDR1 MDHEN and CDR2 SYDVKM. This CDR3 reads CASSLDLRQSRFNPTGNTIYF. The CDR3 DNA reads as TGTGCCAGCAGCTTAGATCTCCGCCAGTCCAGGTTCAACCCCACTGGAAACACCATATATTTT. Drawing the rest from reference TRBV28 and TRBJ1-3, the complete variable domain is DVKVTQSSRYLVKRTGEKVFLECVQDMDHENMFWYRQDPGLGLRLIYFSYDVKMKEKGDIPEGYSVSREKKERFSLILESASTNQTSMYLCASSLDLRQSRFNPTGNTIYFGEGSWLTVV.

This clonotype has ten or more counts. This rearrangement joins TRBV7-2 to TRBJ2-1; 7 positions agree with TRBD2. The length of the CDR3 is 16 residues. Germline-derived CDR1 and CDR2 are SGHTA and FQGNSA. V lost 5 bases to trimming and J lost 8 bases; unmatched junction nucleotides: 15. The CDR3 sequence is CASSKVRDYPIDEQFF. CDR3 coding DNA: TGTGCCAGCAGCAAGGTCCGGGACTACCCTATTGATGAGCAGTTCTTC. The full variable domain, rest sourced from reference TRBV7-2 and TRBJ2-1, is GAGVSQSPSNKVTEKGKDVELRCDPISGHTALYWYRQSLGQGLEFLIYFQGNSAPDKSGLPSDRFSAERTGGSVSTLTIQRTQQEDSAVYLCASSKVRDYPIDEQFFGPGTRLTVL.

This clonotype occurred many times. The rearrangement links TRBV10-3 to TRBJ2-1, with D possibly being TRBD1 (5 bases). V gave up 4 bases and J gave up 7 bases, with 20 bases separating them. CDR1 is ENHRY and CDR2 is SYGVKD in the germline V gene. The length of the CDR3 is 16 residues. As DNA, the CDR3 is TGTGCCATCAGTGGTGAGGTAGGGGATATCGGGAATGAGCAGTTCTTC. The encoded protein is CAISGEVGDIGNEQFF.

This clonotype was detected ten times or more. This chain connects TRBV5-1 to TRBJ2-7, with 11 positions matching TRBD2. The germline V gene has CDR1 SGHRS and CDR2 YFSETQ. The CDR3 has 14 residues. Trimming removed 2 bases from V and 6 bases from J; junction bases left unmatched: 4. This chain's CDR3 is CASSFRLAGPEQYF. The CDR3 DNA reads as TGCGCCAGCAGCTTCCGACTAGCGGGACCCGAGCAGTACTTC.

The chain carries TRBV7-3 and TRBJ1-5; D is undetermined. Trimming removed 2 bases at V and 10 bases at J, with 24 bases between. The CDR3 runs 17 residues. Germline V gives CDR1 SGHTA, CDR2 FQGTGA. In DNA, the CDR3 is TGTGCCAGCAGCTTAGGTTCCGGAGGACTGTCGAATCGACCCCAGCATTTT. Protein sequence: CASSLGSGGLSNRPQHF.

This clonotype has just a few counts. The rearrangement joins TRBV10-3 to TRBJ2-1; 10 positions agree with TRBD2. The germline V gene has CDR1 ENHRY and CDR2 SYGVKD. The CDR3 is 14 amino acids. The trim removed 7 bases at V and 8 bases at J, leaving 8 bases unmatched. Here the CDR3 reads CAIKGLAGVDEQFF. The CDR3 DNA sequence: TGTGCCATCAAGGGGCTAGCGGGAGTGGATGAGCAGTTCTTC.

This clonotype came up many times. This rearrangement joins TRBV28 to TRBJ1-2; D remains unclear. Per the germline V gene, CDR1 is MDHEN and CDR2 is SYDVKM. Trimming pared 5 bases from V and 4 bases from J, leaving 20 bases between. This CDR3 has 16 amino acids. CDR3 loop: CASSPTSALESYGYTF. CDR3 in DNA: TGTGCCAGCAGTCCTACCTCGGCCTTGGAGAGCTATGGCTACACCTTC.

At least ten counts were recorded for this clonotype. The J gene is TRBJ1-2, the V gene TRBV2; no definite D call. This CDR3 is built from 13 residues. Between the trimmed V and J ends, which lost 8 bases and 0 bases, there was a span of 10 bases. Germline CDR1 and CDR2: SNHLY and FYNNEI. The CDR3 region is CASWKDSNYGYTF. DNA for the CDR3: TGTGCCAGCTGGAAGGACTCTAACTATGGCTACACCTTC.